This TCR beta chain was captured by sequencing in a study of T cells in pancreatic ductal adenocarcinoma. Study-level findings and limits: Tumor-versus-blood clonality comparisons may be biased toward lower tumor diversity. Unique clonotypes were approximately 8-fold more numerous in blood than in tumor. Tumor and blood clonality did not differ significantly, about 0.112 versus 0.072.

The repertoire was sequenced with immunoSEQ multiplex PCR; TCRdb's copy has only in-frame clones and lacks some. The sample holds about 97,000 clones; about 96% are singletons and the top ten take around 3.2%. Selected pancreatic ductal adenocarcinoma patients had undergone surgery without neoadjuvant therapy. On this clone: Its target is not known.

Germline values: CDR1 MNHNS, CDR2 SASEGT. V dropped 8 bases and J dropped 2 bases, with 14 bases sitting between them. CDR3 length: 14 amino acids. The clonotype was recovered from a human donor with pancreatic ductal adenocarcinoma. The specimen was PBMCs. The chain joins TRBV6-1 to TRBJ2-3; D is unclear. In nucleotides, the CDR3 is TGTGCCAGCTCCAGTGGTGGCTTCACAGATACGCAGTATTTT. Residues: CASSSGGFTDTQYF.